The rows below give T cell receptor beta chains drawn from one sample of a study of cytomegalovirus exposure and HLA in healthy donors. Assay: immunoSEQ multiplex PCR; the TCRdb copy retains only in-frame clones and omits some. Seen here are approximately 200,000 clones, about 79% observed once, and the top ten hold 0.098%. The source material was PBMCs. The receptors were gathered from a boy under 10 years old in good health and CMV-seronegative. Each CDR3 is given with its conserved first and last residue.

>TRBV5-6|TRBJ2-7
CASSLLIPPKGEQYF
>TRBV10-3|TRBJ1-3
CAISGQAGSGNTIYF
>TRBV21-1|TRBJ2-7
CASSKGGVRGLYEQYF
>TRBV4-3|TRBJ1-3
CASSQDVAVSYSGNTIYF
>TRBV30|TRBJ2-6
CAWSVIGTSVLTF
>TRBV4-3|TRBJ1-1
CASSQGPGGPTGAFF
>TRBV19|TRBJ2-1
CASTLAGGDNEQFF
>TRBV19|TRBJ1-2
CASSPAGREKGGYTF
>TRBV2|TRBJ2-5
CASSENGGIVGTQYF
>TRBV5-4|TRBJ1-2
CASSLGAGEPYGYTF
>TRBV5-1|TRBJ2-7
CASSLGDRGAEQYF
>TRBV6-1|TRBJ2-3
CASSEGASTDTQYF
>TRBV7-6|TRBJ1-1
CASSLNRGTEAFF
>TRBV7-6|TRBJ2-1
CASSLRRTSGGAFEQFF
>TRBV7-9|TRBJ2-5
CASSLGRLAEIQETQYF
>TRBV7-9|TRBJ2-2
CASSHPVRGSGELFF
>TRBV13|TRBJ2-7
CASSQDRDEQYF
>TRBV9|TRBJ2-7
CASSTRDFPSYEQYF
>TRBV7-9|TRBJ1-1
CASSLSEMNTEAFF
>TRBV2|TRBJ2-1
CASSGTGGNEQFF
>TRBV2|TRBJ1-2
CASSLQGGYTF
>TRBV7-2|TRBJ2-7
CASSLPGLEQYF
>TRBV7-2|TRBJ2-5
CASSSGEGGGPEETQYF
>TRBV4-2|TRBJ1-2
CASSPRALPYGYTF
>TRBV5-1|TRBJ2-1
CASSLAGTAYNEQFF
>TRBV6-5|TRBJ2-7
CASSLAGGLYEQYF
>TRBV9|TRBJ1-1
CASSAFSTANTEAFF
>TRBV15|TRBJ2-6
CATSGGQGSGANVLTF
>TRBV5-1|TRBJ2-1
CASSLTPGQPINEQFF
>TRBV20-1|TRBJ2-7
CSAARAYEQYF
>TRBV11-3|TRBJ1-1
CASSLSSGGRAEAFF
>TRBV5-1|TRBJ1-5
CASSLWTDSNQPQHF
>TRBV13|TRBJ2-1
CASSLDRVGNEQFF
>TRBV18|TRBJ1-1
CASSPLTGNTEAFF
>TRBV27|TRBJ1-6
CASSFFGRVNSPLHF
>TRBV4-1|TRBJ2-1
CASSHSSSREGQFF
>TRBV7-8|TRBJ2-5
CASSPGLVGPFQETQYF
>TRBV5-4|TRBJ1-2
CASSQYWSYGYTF
>TRBV12-5|TRBJ2-7
CASGLSASGTAYEQYF
>TRBV4-3|TRBJ1-4
CASSQDRPGQNNEKLFF
>TRBV2|TRBJ2-3
CASSSSTDTQYF
>TRBV9|TRBJ1-5
CASSESRDNDQPQHF
>TRBV19|TRBJ1-1
CASSDTFEAFF
>TRBV4-1|TRBJ2-1
CASSLLAGGYNEQFF
>TRBV6-5|TRBJ1-2
CASRPQGGNYGYTF
>TRBV7-9|TRBJ1-1
CASSLEQGNAEAFF
>TRBV7-9|TRBJ2-7
CASSLGGPSYEQYF